Only a few counts were recorded for the clone carrying this T cell receptor beta chain. The CDR3 spans 16 residues. The J segment lost 0 bases and the V segment lost 6 bases, leaving 4 bases of the junction unmatched. The data stem from a study of early T cells in non-severe SARS-CoV-2 infection. TCRdb re-called the 5' RACE reads with MiXCR, one entry per CDR3 protein. This table has some 58,000 distinct CDR3 sequences, around 13% appearing once. V and J are TRBV12-3 or TRBV12-4 and TRBJ2-3; 12 nucleotides match TRBD2. The sample taken for sequencing was whole blood. The sequence came from an adult who was a healthcare worker with PCR-confirmed SARS-CoV-2 infection or an uninfected control (not recorded which). This CDR3 reads CASRFGTSGSTDTQYF. The CDR3 DNA reads as TGTGCCAGCAGATTTGGGACTAGCGGGAGCACAGATACGCAGTATTTT.